This T cell receptor (beta chain) comes out of a study of cytotoxic CD8 clonotypes in ibrutinib-treated CLL (dated by TCRdb to about 2021). General notes on the study: The cohort had 11 relapsed/refractory and around 14 treatment-naive patients; approximately 17 were IGHV unmutated. Responses were partial in approximately 24 patients and complete in 2; after median approximately 66 months follow-up, about 14 stayed in remission and roughly twelve progressed. Cryopreserved peripheral blood mononuclear cells were obtained before treatment, at response, and at either sustained remission or disease progression. Response samples were obtained after a median of approximately eleven months of treatment, with a range of roughly 6 to 36 months. Of the approximately 87 people in the trial, around 25 had longitudinal samples available. Samples averaged about 260,000 productive templates and tens of thousands of productive rearrangements. All remission and progressive disease samples were collected while patients were still receiving ibrutinib. Results and caveats for the whole study, not just this receptor: Public clonotypes were rare and either shrank or stayed stable during treatment, and the rise in clonality at ibrutinib response reflected expansion of private clonotypes. Baseline clonality exceeded that of age-matched healthy donors and correlated strongly with circulating CD8+ T-cell counts. Lymph node repertoires were not examined, and the timing of sampling was not matched between patients in sustained remission and those whose disease progressed. At ibrutinib response clonality went up, during sustained remission it held steady, and at progression it dropped back toward baseline.

The time point label corresponds to: progressive disease on ibrutinib. For TCR beta library preparation, roughly 2.2 micrograms of genomic DNA was extracted from cryopreserved PBMCs. Longitudinal blood samples from CLL patients receiving ibrutinib monotherapy were subjected to high-throughput TCR beta sequencing. The patients took part in an open-label, single-center phase 2 trial of ibrutinib monotherapy. Each clonotype received, on average, roughly 9.6x coverage in deep resolution sequencing performed on a MiSeq, where the target depth lay between 1 in 1 million and 1 in 200,000 T cells. The immunoSEQ hsTCRB Kit was used to generate TCR beta libraries. Turning to the authors' computational methods: ImmunoSEQ Data Assistant and ImmunoSEQ Analyzer were used for data analysis, and V, D and J genes were assigned according to IMGT definitions. Clonality, which ranges from 0 to 1, was calculated by subtracting the normalized Shannon entropy of productive rearrangement frequencies from one. Only overrepresented clonotypes making up at least 0.05% of each patient's repertoire were included in the public clonotype analysis. Repertoires from about a dozen age-matched healthy donors in immuneACCESS were used as clonality controls. TCRdb provides this immuneACCESS table in a form limited to in-frame rearrangements. Some clones are lacking; in checked studies, under half of them reflect an unresolved V gene, and why the rest are absent is not known. V, J and clone size reflect that table, while D and trimming were determined from the DNA. In all, the sample holds roughly 300,000 clones, and roughly 76% of those were seen once. Around 5.1% of the sample goes to the ten largest clones.

The junction shows trimming of 7 bases on V and 2 bases on J, plus 17 bases between the germline ends. CDR1 and CDR2, per the germline V gene, are SGDLS and YYNGEE. The CDR3 spans 15 residues, from the cysteine through the phenylalanine. Left in the record is the CDR3 DNA by itself, 45 bases read in frame from the first base. To note about this clone: Its antigen remains undetermined. Nothing much larger sits one base from this clone, and base qualities are not available.

This TCR was sampled from a human donor with chronic lymphocytic leukemia. The sequence is built from TRBV9 and TRBJ2-3, with no D gene named confidently. Sample: PBMCs, taken at disease progression, from a patient treated with ibrutinib. The DNA sequence is TGTGCCAGCCGGGCAGTCCTCCCCAACACAGATACGCAGTATTTT. Translated, this is CASRAVLPNTDTQYF.